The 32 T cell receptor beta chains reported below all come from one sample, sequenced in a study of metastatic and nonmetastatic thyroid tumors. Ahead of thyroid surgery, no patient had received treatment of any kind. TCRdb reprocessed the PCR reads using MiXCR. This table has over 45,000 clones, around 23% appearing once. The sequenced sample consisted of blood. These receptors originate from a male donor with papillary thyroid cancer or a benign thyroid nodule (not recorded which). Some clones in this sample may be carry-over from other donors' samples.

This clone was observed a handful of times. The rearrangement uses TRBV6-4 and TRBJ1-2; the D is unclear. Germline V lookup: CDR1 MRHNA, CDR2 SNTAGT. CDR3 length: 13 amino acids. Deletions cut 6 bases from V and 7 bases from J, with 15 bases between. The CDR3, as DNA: TGTGCCAGCAGACGACTGGACCCCGCTGGCTACACCTTC. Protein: CASRRLDPAGYTF.

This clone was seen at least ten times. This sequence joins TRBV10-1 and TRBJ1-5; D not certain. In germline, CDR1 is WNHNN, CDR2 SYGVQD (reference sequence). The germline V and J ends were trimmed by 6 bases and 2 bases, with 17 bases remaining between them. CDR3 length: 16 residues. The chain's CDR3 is CASSSASCKGNQPQHF. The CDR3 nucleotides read TGCGCCAGCAGCTCTGCCTCTTGTAAGGGCAATCAGCCCCAGCATTTT.

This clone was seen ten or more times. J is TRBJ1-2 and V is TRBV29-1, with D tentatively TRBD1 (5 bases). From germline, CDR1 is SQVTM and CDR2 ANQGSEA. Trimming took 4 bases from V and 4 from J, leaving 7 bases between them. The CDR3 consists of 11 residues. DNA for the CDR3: TGCAGCGTTGGGGGGGGCTATGGCTACACCTTC. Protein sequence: CSVGGGYGYTF.

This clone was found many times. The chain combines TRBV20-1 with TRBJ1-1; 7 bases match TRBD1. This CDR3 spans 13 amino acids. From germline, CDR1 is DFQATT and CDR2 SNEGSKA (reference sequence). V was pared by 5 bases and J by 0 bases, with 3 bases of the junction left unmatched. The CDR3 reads CSAATGVNTEAFF. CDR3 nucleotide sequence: TGCAGTGCTGCCACAGGGGTGAACACTGAAGCTTTCTTT.

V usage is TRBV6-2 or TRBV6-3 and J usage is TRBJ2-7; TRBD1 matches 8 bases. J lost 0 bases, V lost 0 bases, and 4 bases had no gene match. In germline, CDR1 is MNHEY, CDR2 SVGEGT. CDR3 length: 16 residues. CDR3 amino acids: CASSYSPGQVSYEQYF. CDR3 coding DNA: TGTGCCAGCAGTTACTCGCCGGGACAGGTCTCCTACGAGCAGTACTTC.

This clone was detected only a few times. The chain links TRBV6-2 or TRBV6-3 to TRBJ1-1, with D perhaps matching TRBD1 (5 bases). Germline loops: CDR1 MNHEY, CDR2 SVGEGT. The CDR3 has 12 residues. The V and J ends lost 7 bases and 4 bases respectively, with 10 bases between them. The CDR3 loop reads CASMGLGTEAFF. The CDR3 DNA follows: TGTGCCAGCATGGGGCTTGGCACTGAAGCTTTCTTT.

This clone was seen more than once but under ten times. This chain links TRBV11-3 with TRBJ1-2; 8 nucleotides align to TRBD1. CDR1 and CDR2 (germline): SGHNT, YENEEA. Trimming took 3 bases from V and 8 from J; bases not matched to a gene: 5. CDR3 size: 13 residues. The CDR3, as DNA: TGTGCCAGCAGCTTTTCAGGGGGCGAAGGCTACACCTTC. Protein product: CASSFSGGEGYTF.

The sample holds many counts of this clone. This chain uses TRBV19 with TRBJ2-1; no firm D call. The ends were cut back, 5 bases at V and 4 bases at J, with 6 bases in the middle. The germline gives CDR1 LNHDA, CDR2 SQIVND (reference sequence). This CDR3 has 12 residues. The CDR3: CASSGQYNEQFF. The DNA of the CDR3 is TGTGCCAGTAGTGGCCAATACAATGAGCAGTTCTTC.

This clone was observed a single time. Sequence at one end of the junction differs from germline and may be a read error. CDR3 protein: CSAGASPGQGGYGQYF. The CDR3 DNA reads TGCAGTGCTGGAGCCAGCCCGGGACAGGGGGGCTACGGGCAGTACTTC. The V call is TRBV20-1, the J call TRBJ2-7; TRBD1 aligns across 11 bases. This CDR3 has 16 residues. CDR1 is DFQATT, CDR2 SNEGSKA, per germline (reference sequence).

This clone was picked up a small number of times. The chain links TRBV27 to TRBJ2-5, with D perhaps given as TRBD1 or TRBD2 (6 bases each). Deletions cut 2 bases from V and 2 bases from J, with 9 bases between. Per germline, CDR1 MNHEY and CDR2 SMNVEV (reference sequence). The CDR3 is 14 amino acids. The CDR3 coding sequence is TGTGCCAGCAGTTTAGGGGGGCAACAAGAGACCCAGTACTTC. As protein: CASSLGGQQETQYF.

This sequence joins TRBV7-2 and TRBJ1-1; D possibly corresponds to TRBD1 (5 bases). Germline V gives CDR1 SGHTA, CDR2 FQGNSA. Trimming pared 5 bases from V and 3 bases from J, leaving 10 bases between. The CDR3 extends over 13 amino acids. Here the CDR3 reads CASSQQDDTEAFF. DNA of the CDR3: TGTGCCAGCAGCCAACAGGACGACACTGAAGCTTTCTTT.

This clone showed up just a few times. The CDR3: CASSAGTDYEQYF. The CDR3, as DNA: TGTGCCAGCAGTGCCGGGACAGATTACGAGCAGTACTTC. V usage is TRBV6-1 and J usage is TRBJ2-7, with 7 bases fitting TRBD1. Trimming removed 4 bases from V and 4 bases from J; junction bases left unmatched: 4. Germline V gives CDR1 MNHNS, CDR2 SASEGT. The CDR3 is 13 amino acids.

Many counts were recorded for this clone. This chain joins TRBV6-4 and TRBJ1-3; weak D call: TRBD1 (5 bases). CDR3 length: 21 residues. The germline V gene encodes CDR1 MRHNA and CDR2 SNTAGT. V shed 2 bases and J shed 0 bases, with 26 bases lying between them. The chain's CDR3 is CASSDTTTEIFFLSSGNTIYF. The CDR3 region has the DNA TGTGCCAGCAGTGACACCACGACAGAGATCTTTTTCCTATCCTCTGGAAACACCATATATTTT.

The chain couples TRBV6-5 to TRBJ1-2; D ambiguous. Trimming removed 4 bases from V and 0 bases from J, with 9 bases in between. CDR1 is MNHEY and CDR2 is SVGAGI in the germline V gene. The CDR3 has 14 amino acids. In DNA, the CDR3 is TGTGCCAGCAGTTCCCCAACAGCTAACTATGGCTACACCTTC. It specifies CASSSPTANYGYTF.

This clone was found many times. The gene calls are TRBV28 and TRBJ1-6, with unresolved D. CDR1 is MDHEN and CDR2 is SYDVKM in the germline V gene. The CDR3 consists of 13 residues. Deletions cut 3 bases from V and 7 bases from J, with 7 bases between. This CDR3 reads CASSFSLNSPLHF. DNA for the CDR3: TGTGCCAGCAGTTTCTCCCTCAATTCACCCCTCCACTTT. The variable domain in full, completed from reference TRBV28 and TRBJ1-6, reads DVKVTQSSRYLVKRTGEKVFLECVQDMDHENMFWYRQDPGLGLRLIYFSYDVKMKEKGDIPEGYSVSREKKERFSLILESASTNQTSMYLCASSFSLNSPLHFGNGTRLTVT.

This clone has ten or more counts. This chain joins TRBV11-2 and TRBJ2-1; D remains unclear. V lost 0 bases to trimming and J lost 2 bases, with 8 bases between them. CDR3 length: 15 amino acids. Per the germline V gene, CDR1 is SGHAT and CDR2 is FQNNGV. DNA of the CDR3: TGTGCCAGCAGCTTAGATCTGGACCCCTACAATGAGCAGTTCTTC. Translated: CASSLDLDPYNEQFF.

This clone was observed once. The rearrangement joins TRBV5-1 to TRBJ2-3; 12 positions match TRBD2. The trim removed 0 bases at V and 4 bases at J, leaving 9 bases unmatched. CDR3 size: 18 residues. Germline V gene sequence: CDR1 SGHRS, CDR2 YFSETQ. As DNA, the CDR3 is TGCGCCAGCAGCTTGGGACTAGCGGGAGTAGGTCAGCCAGATACGCAGTATTTT. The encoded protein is CASSLGLAGVGQPDTQYF.

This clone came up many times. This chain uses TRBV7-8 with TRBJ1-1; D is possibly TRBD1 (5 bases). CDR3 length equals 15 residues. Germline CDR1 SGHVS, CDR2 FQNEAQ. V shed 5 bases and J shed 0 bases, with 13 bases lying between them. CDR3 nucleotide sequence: TGTGCCAGCAGCGGCCACAGGAGGATGAACACTGAAGCTTTCTTT. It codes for CASSGHRRMNTEAFF.

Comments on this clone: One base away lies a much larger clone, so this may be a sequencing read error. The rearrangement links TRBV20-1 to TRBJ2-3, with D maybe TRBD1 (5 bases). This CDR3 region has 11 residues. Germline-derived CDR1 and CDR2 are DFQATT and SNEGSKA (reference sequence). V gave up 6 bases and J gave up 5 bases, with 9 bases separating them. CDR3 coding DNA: TGCAGTGCAGAGACAGAAGATACGCAGTATTTT. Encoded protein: CSAETEDTQYF.

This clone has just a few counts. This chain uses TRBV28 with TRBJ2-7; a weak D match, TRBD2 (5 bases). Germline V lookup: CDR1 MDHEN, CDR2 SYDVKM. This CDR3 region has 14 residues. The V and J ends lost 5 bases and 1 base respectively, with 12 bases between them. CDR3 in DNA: TGTGCCAGCAGTGCCCATCGGGGTTCCTACGAGCAGTACTTC. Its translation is CASSAHRGSYEQYF.

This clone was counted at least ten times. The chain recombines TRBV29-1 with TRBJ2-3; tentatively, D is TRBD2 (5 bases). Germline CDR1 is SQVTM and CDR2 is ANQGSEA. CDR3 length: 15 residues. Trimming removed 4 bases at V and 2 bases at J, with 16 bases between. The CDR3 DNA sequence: TGCAGCGTTGCCCAGGACTCGGCCAACACAGATACGCAGTATTTT. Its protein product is CSVAQDSANTDTQYF.

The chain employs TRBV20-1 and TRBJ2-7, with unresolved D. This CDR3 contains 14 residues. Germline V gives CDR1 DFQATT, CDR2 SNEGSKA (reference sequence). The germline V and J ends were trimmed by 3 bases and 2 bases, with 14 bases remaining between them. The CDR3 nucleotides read TGCAGTGCTAGTTGCCAGGCGGCCCCCTACGAGCAGTACTTC. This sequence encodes CSASCQAAPYEQYF.

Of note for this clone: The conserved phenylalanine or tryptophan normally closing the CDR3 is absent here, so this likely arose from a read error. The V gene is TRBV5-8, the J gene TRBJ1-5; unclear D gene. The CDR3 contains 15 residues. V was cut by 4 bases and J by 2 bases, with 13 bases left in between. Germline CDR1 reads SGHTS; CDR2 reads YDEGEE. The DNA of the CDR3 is TGTGCCAGCAGCCGATCCCGCCAAGGCAATCAGCCCCAGCATCTT. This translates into CASSRSRQGNQPQHL.

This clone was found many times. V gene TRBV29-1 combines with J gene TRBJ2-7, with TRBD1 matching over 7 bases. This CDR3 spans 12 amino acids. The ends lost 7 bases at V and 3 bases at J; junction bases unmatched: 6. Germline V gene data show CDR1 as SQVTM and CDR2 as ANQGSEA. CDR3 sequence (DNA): TGCAGCGGGGGGACAGATTACTACGAGCAGTACTTC. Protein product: CSGGTDYYEQYF.

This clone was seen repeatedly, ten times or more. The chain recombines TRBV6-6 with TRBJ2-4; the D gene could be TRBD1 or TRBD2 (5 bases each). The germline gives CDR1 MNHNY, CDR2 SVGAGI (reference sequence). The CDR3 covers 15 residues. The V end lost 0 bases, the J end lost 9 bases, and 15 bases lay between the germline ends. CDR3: CASSYSGPKGVIQYF. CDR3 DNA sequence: TGTGCCAGCAGTTACTCGGGACCCAAAGGGGTCATTCAGTACTTC.

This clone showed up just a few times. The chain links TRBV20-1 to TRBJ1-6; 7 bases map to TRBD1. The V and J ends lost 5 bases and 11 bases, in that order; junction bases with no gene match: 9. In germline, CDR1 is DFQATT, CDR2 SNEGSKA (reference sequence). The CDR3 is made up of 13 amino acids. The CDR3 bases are TGCAGTGCTGAGAGACAGGGTATGACACCCCTCCACTTT. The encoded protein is CSAERQGMTPLHF.

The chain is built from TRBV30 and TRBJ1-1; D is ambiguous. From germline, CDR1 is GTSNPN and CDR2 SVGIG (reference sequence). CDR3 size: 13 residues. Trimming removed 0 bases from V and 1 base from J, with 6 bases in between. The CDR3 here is CAWSVLRNTEAFF. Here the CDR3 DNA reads TGTGCCTGGAGTGTGCTTCGGAACACTGAAGCTTTCTTT.

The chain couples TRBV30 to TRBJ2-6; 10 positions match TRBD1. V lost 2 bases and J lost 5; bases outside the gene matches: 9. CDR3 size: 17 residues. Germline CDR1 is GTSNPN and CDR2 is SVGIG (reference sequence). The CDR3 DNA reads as TGTGCCTGGAGTAGACGGACAGGGGGGACTAGGGCCAACGTCCTGACTTTC. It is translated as CAWSRRTGGTRANVLTF.

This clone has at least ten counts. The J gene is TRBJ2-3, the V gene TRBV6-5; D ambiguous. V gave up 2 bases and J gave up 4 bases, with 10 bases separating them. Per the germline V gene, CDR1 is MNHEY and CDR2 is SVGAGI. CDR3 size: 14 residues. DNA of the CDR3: TGTGCCAGCAGTTACACGGTTCGGGCAGATACGCAGTATTTT. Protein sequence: CASSYTVRADTQYF.

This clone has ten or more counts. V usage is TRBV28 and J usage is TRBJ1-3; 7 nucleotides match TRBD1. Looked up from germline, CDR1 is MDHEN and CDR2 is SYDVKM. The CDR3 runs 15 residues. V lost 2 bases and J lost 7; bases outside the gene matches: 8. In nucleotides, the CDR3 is TGTGCCAGCAGTTTAAAGGGACAGTTCGGCAACACCATATATTTT. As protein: CASSLKGQFGNTIYF.

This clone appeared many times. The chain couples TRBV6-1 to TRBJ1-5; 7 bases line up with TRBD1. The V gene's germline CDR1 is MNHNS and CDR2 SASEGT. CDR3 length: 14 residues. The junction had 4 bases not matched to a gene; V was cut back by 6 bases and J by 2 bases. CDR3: CASRLGTGNQPQHF. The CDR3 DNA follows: TGTGCCAGCAGATTAGGGACAGGCAATCAGCCCCAGCATTTT.

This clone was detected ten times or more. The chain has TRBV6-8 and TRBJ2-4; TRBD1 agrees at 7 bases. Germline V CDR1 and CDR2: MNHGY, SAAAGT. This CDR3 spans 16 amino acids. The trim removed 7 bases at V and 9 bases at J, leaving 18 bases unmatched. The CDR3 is CASTLLPGQQGVIQYF. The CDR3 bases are TGTGCCAGCACCCTCCTTCCGGGACAGCAAGGGGTCATTCAGTACTTC.